The 7 T cell receptor beta chains given below trace back to one sample, sequenced in a study of blood T cell repertoires in COVID-19. Generated by immunoSEQ multiplex PCR, the TCRdb table keeps only in-frame clones and is missing some. The sample lists some 74,000 clones, around four fifths seen once, with roughly 20% in the top ten. Sequences were obtained from peripheral blood. The receptor set was obtained from a woman aged 80 or over with acute or convalescent COVID-19.

The chain recombines TRBV5-6 with TRBJ2-1; 7 bases are shared with TRBD2. Losses at the gene ends were 2 bases for V and 5 bases for J; bases not matched to a gene: 7. Germline CDR1 reads SGHDT; CDR2 reads YYEEEE. This CDR3 contains 15 residues. The CDR3 sequence is CASSLSLRGNNEQFF. The CDR3 nucleotides read TGTGCCAGCAGCTTATCCTTGCGGGGGAACAATGAGCAGTTCTTC.

The chain uses TRBV11-2 and TRBJ2-7; 8 nucleotides agree with TRBD2. This CDR3 spans 15 amino acids. The J segment lost 1 base and the V segment lost 5 bases, leaving 7 bases of the junction unmatched. Germline CDR1 and CDR2: SGHAT and FQNNGV. In DNA, the CDR3 is TGTGCCAGCAGCCTAGGACTAGCTGTGTCCTACGAGCAGTACTTC. The encoded protein is CASSLGLAVSYEQYF.

This clone showed up just once. The J gene is TRBJ1-4, the V gene TRBV30; D is possibly TRBD1 (6 bases). Germline-derived CDR1 and CDR2 are GTSNPN and SVGIG (reference sequence). The CDR3 loop spans 17 amino acids. V gave up 1 base and J gave up 8 bases, with 23 bases separating them. The CDR3 is CAWSGWGGPSGGEKLFF. CDR3 sequence (DNA): TGTGCCTGGAGTGGGTGGGGGGGCCCCTCAGGAGGGGAAAAACTGTTTTTT.

The J gene is TRBJ1-2, the V gene TRBV19, with 8 bases aligning to TRBD1. Germline CDR1 is LNHDA and CDR2 is SQIVND (reference sequence). This CDR3 has 15 amino acids. Losses at the gene ends were 3 bases for V and 8 bases for J; bases not matched to a gene: 11. The CDR3 DNA sequence: TGTGCCAGTAGTATTGACAGGGGAGGACGCTTCGGCTACACCTTC. Protein product: CASSIDRGGRFGYTF. Full variable domain (remainder filled in from reference TRBV19 and TRBJ1-2): DGGITQSPKYLFRKEGQNVTLSCEQNLNHDAMYWYRQDPGQGLRLIYYSQIVNDFQKGDIAEGYSVSREKKESFPLTVTSAQKNPTAFYLCASSIDRGGRFGYTFGSGTRLTVV.

The chain joins TRBV11-2 to TRBJ2-7; D is perhaps TRBD1 (5 bases). Germline V gives CDR1 SGHAT, CDR2 FQNNGV. V was trimmed by 4 bases and J by 7 bases, leaving 14 bases between them. The CDR3 totals 13 residues. The CDR3 region is CASSSGPLWEQYF. CDR3 nucleotides: TGTGCCAGCAGCTCAGGGCCCCTATGGGAGCAGTACTTC.

This chain uses TRBV11-2 with TRBJ2-1; 7 bases match TRBD1. V trimming: 6 bases; J trimming: 9 bases; junction bases outside the gene matches: 11. This CDR3 is 14 amino acids long. Germline loops: CDR1 SGHAT, CDR2 FQNNGV. The CDR3 DNA is TGTGCCAGCAGTCATGACAGGGATGGAGGTGAGCAGTTCTTC. It translates to CASSHDRDGGEQFF.

This rearrangement joins TRBV5-4 to TRBJ1-1; D might be TRBD1 (5 bases). Trimming took 4 bases from V and 8 from J, leaving 18 bases between them. Germline V gene data show CDR1 as SGHNT and CDR2 as YYREEE (reference sequence). The CDR3 extends over 14 amino acids. CDR3 loop: CASSLYGGTGEAFF. The CDR3 coding sequence is TGTGCCAGCAGCCTTTACGGGGGAACAGGAGAAGCTTTCTTT.